What follows is one TCR beta chain and its context. Categorization into cohorts depended on clinical history that participants reported. Participants in the exposed group had met a COVID-19 case in the 2 weeks before joining the study. The sample belongs to a study of blood T cell repertoires in COVID-19. The table came from immunoSEQ multiplex PCR; TCRdb's copy has only in-frame clones and leaves some out. The sample lists hundreds of thousands of clones, about 90% occurring once. Trimming took 3 bases from V and 7 from J; bases not matched to a gene: 5. This CDR3 region has 14 residues. Germline CDR1 SGHRS, CDR2 YFSETQ.

The chain employs TRBV5-1 and TRBJ1-4, with 8 bases fitting TRBD1. This sequence was found in a man aged 50 or older who had been exposed to COVID-19. The specimen sequenced was PBMCs or T cells enriched from blood (not recorded which). In DNA form, the CDR3 reads TGCGCCAGCAGCTCAGACGGACAGGGTGAAAAACTGTTTTTT. Protein: CASSSDGQGEKLFF.